This TCR delta chain comes out of a study of Vδ1+ human thymocytes. The study, taken as a whole, reports: In the thymus, TRG and TRD repertoires looked highly polyclonal with Gaussian CDR3 lengths.

The template was reverse-transcribed extracted RNA. CDR3 amplicons came from multiplex PCR with pooled V-gene forward and constant-region reverse primers. TCRdb reran clone calling via CATT on the multiplex PCR reads. The table lists approximately 25,000 delta-chain clones, about 7% of them singletons. On this clone itself: Its antigen remains unidentified. This clone may be a read error of a much larger clone one base away. Other nucleotide sequences in the sample specify the same CDR3.

The length of the CDR3 is 18 residues. Per germline, CDR1 GEAIGNYY and CDR2 EKD. The TCR comes from a girl in the first two years of life who had congenital heart surgery. The sample comprised Vdelta1+ gamma-delta thymocytes from the thymus. Subset reported: FACS-sorted CD3+ TCRalphabeta- TCRVdelta1+ TCRVdelta2- thymocytes. This rearrangement joins TRDV2 to TRDJ2, with 12 nucleotides matching TRDD3. CDR3 sequence reads: CACDILGDTTALTAQLFF. The DNA for the CDR3 is TGTGCCTGCGACATACTGGGGGATACAACCGCTTTGACAGCACAACTCTTCTTT.